The rows below give T cell receptor beta chains drawn from one sample of a study of shared clonotypes between healthy human individuals. Using immunoSEQ multiplex PCR, the repertoire was profiled, and TCRdb retains in-frame clones only, with some absent. The table shows roughly 2,000,000 clones, with about 93% occurring only once. Sequencing used naive CD8+ T cells from PBMCs. These receptors were taken from a man younger than 35 in good health. Some clones in this sample may be carry-over from other donors' samples. Both conserved end residues are part of each CDR3. The D gene is left open where the match is weak. Some rows have no size entry. The others give once, few or many, or a class for an expanded clone.

>TRBD1|NA|TRBJ2-2|TRBV28
CASSCLDRGENTGELFF
TGTGCCAGCAGTTGTCTGGACAGGGGCGAGAACACCGGGGAGCTGTTTTTT
>NA|NA|TRBJ2-7|TRBV9
CASSPGSSYEQYF
TGTGCCAGCAGCCCCGGGTCCTCCTACGAGCAGTACTTC
>TRBD2|NA|TRBJ2-1|TRBV6-5
CASRLAGGPGNEQFF
TGTGCCAGCAGACTAGCGGGAGGGCCTGGGAATGAGCAGTTCTTC
>TRBD2|once|TRBJ2-1|TRBV5-4
CASSSGLAGSSSYNEQFF
TGTGCCAGCAGCAGCGGACTAGCGGGATCCAGCTCCTACAATGAGCAGTTCTTC
>TRBD2|NA|TRBJ2-3|TRBV6-6
CASSYWGGETKGAQYF
TGTGCCAGCAGTTACTGGGGGGGGGAAACCAAAGGGGCGCAGTATTTT
>NA|NA|TRBJ1-3|TRBV25-1
CASSGTAQGNTIYF
TGTGCCAGCAGTGGGACCGCGCAAGGAAACACCATATATTTT
>NA|NA|TRBJ2-7|TRBV7-9
CASSVGHPYEQYF
TGTGCCAGCAGCGTGGGACACCCATACGAGCAGTACTTC
>NA|NA|TRBJ2-7|TRBV27
CASSLIRGSYEQYF
TGTGCCAGCAGTTTAATACGGGGTTCCTACGAGCAGTACTTC
>NA|NA|TRBJ1-5|TRBV28
CASRPSSNQPQHF
TGTGCCAGCAGGCCCAGTTCCAATCAGCCCCAGCATTTT
>NA|NA|TRBJ1-2|TRBV28
CASSFWGGGEGYTF
TGTGCCAGCAGTTTCTGGGGAGGGGGTGAGGGCTACACCTTC
>TRBD2|NA|TRBJ2-3|TRBV2
CASPYLAGGPRDTQYF
TGTGCCAGCCCTTATCTAGCGGGAGGACCACGAGATACGCAGTATTTT
>TRBD2|NA|TRBJ2-5|TRBV7-2
CASSLALAGGDRQETQYF
TGTGCCAGCAGCTTAGCACTAGCGGGAGGAGACCGCCAAGAGACCCAGTACTTC
>NA|NA|TRBJ2-2|TRBV7-6
CASSFPRGNTGELFF
TGTGCCAGCAGCTTTCCGCGGGGGAACACCGGGGAGCTGTTTTTT
>NA|NA|TRBJ2-7|TRBV11-2
CASSFGLGYEQYF
TGTGCCAGCAGCTTCGGTCTAGGCTACGAGCAGTACTTC
>NA|NA|TRBJ2-1|TRBV27
CASSVGRRSYNEQFF
TGTGCCAGCAGCGTAGGGAGGAGAAGCTACAATGAGCAGTTCTTC
>TRBD1|NA|TRBJ2-1|TRBV2
CASSEELQGAYNEQFF
TGTGCCAGCAGTGAAGAACTACAGGGGGCCTACAATGAGCAGTTCTTC
>NA|NA|TRBJ2-1|TRBV19
CASSTFWGSYNEQFF
TGTGCCAGTAGTACGTTTTGGGGCTCCTACAATGAGCAGTTCTTC
>NA|NA|TRBJ1-1|TRBV15
CATSTGETNTEAFF
TGTGCCACCAGCACGGGGGAGACCAACACTGAAGCTTTCTTT
>NA|NA|TRBJ1-3|TRBV6-5
CASMGPISGNTIYF
TGTGCCAGCATGGGTCCTATATCTGGAAACACCATATATTTT
>NA|NA|TRBJ2-7|TRBV27
CASSPSLGRRAYEQYF
TGTGCCAGCAGTCCGAGCTTGGGCAGGCGGGCCTACGAGCAGTACTTC
>NA|NA|TRBJ2-3|TRBV9
CASSVGGEGTDTQYF
TGTGCCAGCAGCGTAGGCGGGGAAGGCACAGATACGCAGTATTTT
>NA|NA|TRBJ2-7|TRBV15
CATSRDRTEIYEQYF
TGTGCCACCAGCAGAGATCGGACAGAAATCTACGAGCAGTACTTC
>TRBD2|NA|TRBJ2-1|TRBV5-1
CASSLILAGVDEQFF
TGCGCCAGCAGCTTAATACTAGCGGGAGTGGATGAGCAGTTCTTC
>TRBD2|once|TRBJ2-7|TRBV19
CASSIGTSGSYEQYF
TGTGCCAGTAGCATTGGAACTAGCGGGAGCTACGAGCAGTACTTC
>NA|once|TRBJ2-1|TRBV11-2
CASSPRERAAKSNEQFF
TGTGCCAGCAGCCCCCGTGAAAGGGCGGCTAAGTCCAATGAGCAGTTCTTC
>NA|NA|TRBJ2-1|TRBV19
CASSIGPMGSYNEQFF
TGTGCCAGTAGTATAGGGCCAATGGGCTCCTACAATGAGCAGTTCTTC
>NA|NA|TRBJ1-1|TRBV28
CASSFWGLNTEAFF
TGTGCCAGCAGTTTTTGGGGGTTAAACACTGAAGCTTTCTTT
>TRBD1|NA|TRBJ2-7|TRBV9
CASSPGTGAHEQYF
TGTGCCAGCAGCCCGGGGACAGGGGCCCACGAGCAGTACTTC
>NA|NA|TRBJ2-7|TRBV27
CASAPGVTYEQYF
TGTGCCAGCGCGCCTGGGGTAACCTACGAGCAGTACTTC
>TRBD1|NA|TRBJ2-7|TRBV9
CASSLSGGGRPYEQYF
TGTGCCAGCAGCCTCTCAGGGGGCGGGCGGCCCTACGAGCAGTACTTC
>NA|NA|TRBJ2-2|TRBV7-8
CASSPSVGTGELFF
TGTGCCAGCAGCCCCAGCGTAGGCACCGGGGAGCTGTTTTTT
>NA|NA|TRBJ1-1|TRBV6-5
CASTGSYANTEAFF
TGTGCCAGCACAGGAAGTTATGCGAACACTGAAGCTTTCTTT
>NA|NA|TRBJ2-7|TRBV6-1
CASSHGRGYEQYF
TGTGCCAGCAGCCACGGCCGGGGCTACGAGCAGTACTTC
>NA|NA|TRBJ2-7|TRBV27
CASSFGGGDFRSEQYF
TGTGCCAGCAGTTTTGGGGGGGGCGACTTCAGGTCCGAGCAGTACTTC
>TRBD1|NA|TRBJ2-1|TRBV28
CASSSGPGTGSNEQFF
TGTGCCAGCAGTTCCGGCCCCGGGACAGGGAGCAATGAGCAGTTCTTC
>NA|NA|TRBJ1-1|TRBV7-2
CASSSLRGQNTEAFF
TGTGCCAGCAGCTCCCTGAGAGGACAAAACACTGAAGCTTTCTTT
>NA|once|TRBJ2-7|TRBV19
CASSIMSHGYEQYF
TGTGCCAGTAGTATTATGTCCCACGGCTACGAGCAGTACTTC
>NA|NA|TRBJ1-2|TRBV4-3
CASSQRAQIPLDGYTF
TGCGCCAGCAGCCAACGGGCCCAGATCCCTCTTGACGGCTACACCTTC
>NA|NA|TRBJ2-7|TRBV10-1
CANPTETTYEQYF
TGCGCCAACCCGACAGAAACCACCTACGAGCAGTACTTC
>NA|NA|TRBJ2-3|TRBV9
CASSVDGGGTDTQYF
TGTGCCAGCAGCGTAGACGGGGGAGGCACAGATACGCAGTATTTT
>TRBD1|NA|TRBJ2-1|TRBV14
CASSLRRGQGADNEQFF
TGTGCCAGCAGCCTACGACGGGGACAGGGGGCGGACAATGAGCAGTTCTTC
>NA|NA|TRBJ1-2|TRBV6-5
CASRTGTHYGYTF
TGTGCCAGCAGGACCGGGACACACTATGGCTACACCTTC
>TRBD1|NA|TRBJ1-2|TRBV7-8
CASSKRTGSYGYTF
TGTGCCAGCAGCAAAAGGACAGGGTCCTATGGCTACACCTTC
>NA|few|TRBJ1-1|TRBV14
CASSQVAGGTEAFF
TGTGCCAGCAGCCAAGTTGCCGGAGGCACTGAAGCTTTCTTT
>NA|NA|TRBJ2-1|TRBV18
CASSLGGPNEQFF
TGTGCCAGCTCACTTGGGGGTCCCAATGAGCAGTTCTTC
>NA|NA|TRBJ1-4|TRBV6-5
CASSFAPANEKLFF
TGTGCCAGCAGTTTTGCACCAGCTAATGAAAAACTGTTTTTT
>TRBD2|NA|TRBJ2-5|TRBV10-1
CASSDGLAGWETQYF
TGCGCCAGCAGCGATGGACTAGCGGGATGGGAGACCCAGTACTTC
>NA|NA|TRBJ2-1|TRBV5-1
CASSLAIREFLYNEQFF
TGCGCCAGCAGCTTGGCCATAAGGGAATTTCTATACAATGAGCAGTTCTTC
>NA|NA|TRBJ2-7|TRBV27
CASSLGATYEQYF
TGTGCCAGCAGTTTAGGTGCAACCTACGAGCAGTACTTC
>NA|NA|TRBJ1-1|TRBV18
CASSPLSGDMNTEAFF
TGTGCCAGCTCACCTCTCTCAGGCGACATGAACACTGAAGCTTTCTTT
>TRBD1|NA|TRBJ2-5|TRBV7-9
CASSSDGRDRQETQYF
TGTGCCAGCAGTTCTGATGGCCGGGACAGGCAAGAGACCCAGTACTTC
>NA|few|TRBJ1-5|TRBV7-9
CASSLVYSNQPQHF
TGTGCCAGCAGCTTGGTCTATAGCAATCAGCCCCAGCATTTT
>TRBD1|NA|TRBJ1-2|TRBV7-9
CASSPDRGRREGYTF
TGTGCCAGCAGCCCCGACAGGGGGCGAAGAGAGGGCTACACCTTC
>NA|NA|TRBJ1-2|TRBV29-1
CSVVYDYGYTF
TGCAGCGTTGTTTATGACTATGGCTACACCTTC
>TRBD1|NA|TRBJ2-7|TRBV19
CASSKQGFGSYEQYF
TGTGCCAGTAGTAAACAGGGGTTTGGGTCCTACGAGCAGTACTTC